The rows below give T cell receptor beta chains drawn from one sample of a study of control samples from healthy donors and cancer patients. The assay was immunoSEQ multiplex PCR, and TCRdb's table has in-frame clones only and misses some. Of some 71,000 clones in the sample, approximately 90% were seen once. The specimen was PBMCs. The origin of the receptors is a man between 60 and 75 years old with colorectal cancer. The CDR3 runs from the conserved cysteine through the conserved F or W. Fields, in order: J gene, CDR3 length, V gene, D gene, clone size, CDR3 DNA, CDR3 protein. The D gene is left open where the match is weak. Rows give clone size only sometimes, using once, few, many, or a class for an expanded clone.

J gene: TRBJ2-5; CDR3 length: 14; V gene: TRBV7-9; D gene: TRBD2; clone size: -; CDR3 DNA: TGTGCCAGCACCGTAGCGGGTGGAGGTGAGACCCAGTACTTC; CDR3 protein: CASTVAGGGETQYF
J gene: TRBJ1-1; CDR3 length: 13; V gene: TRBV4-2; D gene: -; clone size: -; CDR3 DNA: TGTGCCAGCAGCCAAGATGCAAACACTGAAGCTTTCTTT; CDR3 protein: CASSQDANTEAFF
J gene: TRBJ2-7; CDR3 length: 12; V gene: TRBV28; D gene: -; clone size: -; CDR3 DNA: TGTGCCAGCAGTGTAATCTCCTACGAGCAGTACTTC; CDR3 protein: CASSVISYEQYF
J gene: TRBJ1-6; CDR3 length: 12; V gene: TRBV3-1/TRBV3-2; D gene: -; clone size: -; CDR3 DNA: TGTGCCAGCAGCCGTTTTGGTTCACCCCTCCACTTT; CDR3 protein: CASSRFGSPLHF
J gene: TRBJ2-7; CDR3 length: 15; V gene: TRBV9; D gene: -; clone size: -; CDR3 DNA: TGTGCCAGCAGCGTAGGGGGGGAGGCTATGTACGAGCAGTACTTC; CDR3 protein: CASSVGGEAMYEQYF
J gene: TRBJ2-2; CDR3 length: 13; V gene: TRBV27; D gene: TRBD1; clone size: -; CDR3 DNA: TGTGCCAGCAGTTTATCGGGACAGGGGGAGCTGTTTTTT; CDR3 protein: CASSLSGQGELFF
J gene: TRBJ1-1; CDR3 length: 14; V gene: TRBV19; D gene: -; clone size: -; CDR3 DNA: TGTGCCAGTAGGCACAGCGCAGGCCCTTATGAAGCTTTCTTT; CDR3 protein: CASRHSAGPYEAFF
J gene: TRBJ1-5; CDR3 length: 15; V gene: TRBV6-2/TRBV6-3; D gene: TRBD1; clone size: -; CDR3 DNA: TGTGCCAGCAGCCGCAGACAGGGCGGCAATCAGCCCCAGCATTTT; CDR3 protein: CASSRRQGGNQPQHF
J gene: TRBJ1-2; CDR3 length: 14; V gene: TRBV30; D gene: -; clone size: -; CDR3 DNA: TGTGCCTGGAGTGACTCCTGGAGCAACTATGGCTACACCTTC; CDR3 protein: CAWSDSWSNYGYTF
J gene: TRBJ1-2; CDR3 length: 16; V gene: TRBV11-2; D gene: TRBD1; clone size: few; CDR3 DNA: TGTGCCAGCAGCTCCAAGGAAACAGGGGCTGACTATGGCTACACCTTC; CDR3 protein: CASSSKETGADYGYTF
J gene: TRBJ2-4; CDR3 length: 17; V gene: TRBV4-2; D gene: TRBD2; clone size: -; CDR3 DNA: TGTGCCAGCAGCCAAGCAGGCCAACGGGGGGGCCTGAACATTCAGTACTTC; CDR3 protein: CASSQAGQRGGLNIQYF
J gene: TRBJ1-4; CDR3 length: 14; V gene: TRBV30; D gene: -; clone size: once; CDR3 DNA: TGTGCCTGGACCCGGGCCCCAACTAATGAAAAACTGTTTTTT; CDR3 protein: CAWTRAPTNEKLFF
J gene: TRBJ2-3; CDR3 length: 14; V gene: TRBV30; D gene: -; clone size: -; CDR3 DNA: TGTGCCTGGGGTTCGCGGGGACACACAGATACGCAGTATTTT; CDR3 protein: CAWGSRGHTDTQYF
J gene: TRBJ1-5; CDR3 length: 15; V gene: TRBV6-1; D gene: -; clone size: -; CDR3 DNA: TGTGCCAGCAGTGAAAGAACGGGTTCTAATCAGCCCCAGCATTTT; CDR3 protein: CASSERTGSNQPQHF
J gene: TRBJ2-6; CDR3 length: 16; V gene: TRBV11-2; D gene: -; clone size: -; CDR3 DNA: TGTGCCAGCAGCTTAAGGGGGGTAGCTGGGGCCAACGTCCTGACTTTC; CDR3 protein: CASSLRGVAGANVLTF
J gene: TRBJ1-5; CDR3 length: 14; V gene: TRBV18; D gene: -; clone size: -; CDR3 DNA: TGTGCCAGCTCACTCGCAGCTGGCAATCAGCCCCAGCATTTT; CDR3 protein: CASSLAAGNQPQHF
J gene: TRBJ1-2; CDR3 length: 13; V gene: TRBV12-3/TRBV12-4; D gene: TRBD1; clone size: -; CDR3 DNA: TGTGCCAGCAGTCTCCAGGGGGCCGGCGGCTACACCTTC; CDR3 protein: CASSLQGAGGYTF
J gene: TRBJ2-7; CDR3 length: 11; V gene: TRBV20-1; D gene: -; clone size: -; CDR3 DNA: TGCAGTGCTGGGGGAAGCTACGAGCAGTACTTC; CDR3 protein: CSAGGSYEQYF
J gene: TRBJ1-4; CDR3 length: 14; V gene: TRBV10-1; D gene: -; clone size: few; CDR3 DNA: TGCGCCAGCAGTGAGTCGAGCAGTAATGAAAAACTGTTTTTT; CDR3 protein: CASSESSSNEKLFF
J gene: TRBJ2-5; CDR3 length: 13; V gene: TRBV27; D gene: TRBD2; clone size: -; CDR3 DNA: TGTGCCAGCAGGCGACTAGCGGAAGAGACCCAGTACTTC; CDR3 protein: CASRRLAEETQYF
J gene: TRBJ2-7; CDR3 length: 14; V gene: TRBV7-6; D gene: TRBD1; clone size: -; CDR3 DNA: TGTGCCAGCAGCGCACAGGGGGCTATCTACGAGCAGTACTTC; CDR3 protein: CASSAQGAIYEQYF
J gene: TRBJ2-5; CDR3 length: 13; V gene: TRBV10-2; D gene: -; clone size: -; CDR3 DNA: TGCGCCAGCTATCACAGGGAGTTGGAGACCCAGTACTTC; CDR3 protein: CASYHRELETQYF
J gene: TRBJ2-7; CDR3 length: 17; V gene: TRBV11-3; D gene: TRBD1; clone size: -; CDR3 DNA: TGTGCCAGCAGCTTATCTACCGGGACAGGTCAATCCTACGAGCAGTACTTC; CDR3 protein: CASSLSTGTGQSYEQYF
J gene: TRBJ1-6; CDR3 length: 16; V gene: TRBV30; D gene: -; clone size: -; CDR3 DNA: TGTGCCTGGAGCCAACAAGGACGGTCCTATAATTCACCCCTCCACTTT; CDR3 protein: CAWSQQGRSYNSPLHF
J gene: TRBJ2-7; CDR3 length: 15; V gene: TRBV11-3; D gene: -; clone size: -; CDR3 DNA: TGTGCCAGCAGCTTAGAGGTTTCCTTCTCCTACGAGCAGTACTTC; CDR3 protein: CASSLEVSFSYEQYF
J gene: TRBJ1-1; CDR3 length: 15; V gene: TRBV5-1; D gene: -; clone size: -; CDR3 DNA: TGCGCCAGCAGCTTGGAGGGTATCCGAGCGAGAGAAGCTTTCTTT; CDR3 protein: CASSLEGIRAREAFF
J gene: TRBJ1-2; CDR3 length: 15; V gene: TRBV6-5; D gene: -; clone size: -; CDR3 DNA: TGTGCCAGCAGTACGCCCCGGACGGGAATGCGGGGCTACACCTTC; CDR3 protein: CASSTPRTGMRGYTF
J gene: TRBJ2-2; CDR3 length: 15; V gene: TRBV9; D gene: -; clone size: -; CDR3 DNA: TGTGCCAGCAGCGGGCCGGGCGGGGACACCGGGGAGCTGTTTTTT; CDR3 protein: CASSGPGGDTGELFF
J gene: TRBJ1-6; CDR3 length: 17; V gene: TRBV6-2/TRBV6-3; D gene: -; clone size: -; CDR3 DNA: TGTGCCAGCAGCCCTGATTTGGGGGGCTGGGGGAATTCACCCCTCCACTTT; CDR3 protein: CASSPDLGGWGNSPLHF
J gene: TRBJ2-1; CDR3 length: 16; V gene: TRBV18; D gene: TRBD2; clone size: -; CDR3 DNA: TGTGCCAGCTCACCAGCACAGCGGGGGGTCTACAATGAGCAGTTCTTC; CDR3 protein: CASSPAQRGVYNEQFF
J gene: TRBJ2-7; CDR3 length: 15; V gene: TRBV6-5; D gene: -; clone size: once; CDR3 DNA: TGTGCCGCCAGCAAGGGGACGACTGCCGACTACGAGCAGTACTTC; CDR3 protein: CAASKGTTADYEQYF
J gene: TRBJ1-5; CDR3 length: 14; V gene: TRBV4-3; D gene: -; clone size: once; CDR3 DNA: TGCGCCAGCAGCCAAGTTGATACGAGGCAGCCCCAGCATTTT; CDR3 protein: CASSQVDTRQPQHF
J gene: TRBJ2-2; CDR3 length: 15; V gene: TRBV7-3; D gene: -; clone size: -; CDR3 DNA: TGTGCCAGCAGCTCGCGACCTGCGAACACCGGGGAGCTGTTTTTT; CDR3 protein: CASSSRPANTGELFF
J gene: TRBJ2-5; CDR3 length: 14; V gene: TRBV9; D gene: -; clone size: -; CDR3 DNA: TGTGCCAGCAGCCCCCACTGGGCGTTGGAGACCCAGTACTTC; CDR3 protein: CASSPHWALETQYF
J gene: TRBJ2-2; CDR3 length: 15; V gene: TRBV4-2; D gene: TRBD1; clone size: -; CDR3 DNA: TGTGCCAGCAGCCAAGGGGACAGGGACACCGGGGAGCTGTTTTTT; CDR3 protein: CASSQGDRDTGELFF
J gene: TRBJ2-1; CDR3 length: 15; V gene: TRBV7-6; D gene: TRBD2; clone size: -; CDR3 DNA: TGTGCCAGCAGCTTCTCAGCGGGGGCCTACAATGAGCAGTTCTTC; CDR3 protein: CASSFSAGAYNEQFF
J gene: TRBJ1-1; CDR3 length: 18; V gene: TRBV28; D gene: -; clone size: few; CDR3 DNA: TGTGCCAGCAGTTTAGAAGGGTTATCGGCGGGCAGTGACACTGAAGCTTTCTTT; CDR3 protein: CASSLEGLSAGSDTEAFF